This T cell receptor beta chain originates from a study of blood T cell repertoires in COVID-19. For the study at large: Sites across the United States, Italy and Spain contributed samples from acute and convalescent COVID-19. PBMCs, B-cell-depleted T cells, or T cells provided the cDNA or gDNA that made up the material.

Original analysis: Cell counts per sample came from amplifying reference gene primers. Libraries were prepared by immunoSEQ multiplex PCR; TCRdb keeps only in-frame clonotypes and omits some of them. Clone size and V and J calls were adopted from that table, with D and trimming inferred from the DNA. The sample contains roughly 190,000 clones, approximately 86% of which appear only once. This clone has more than one count but fewer than ten. CDR3 length equals 15 residues. Germline assignment: CDR1 MDHEN and CDR2 SYDVKM. Losses at the gene ends were 6 bases for V and 0 bases for J; bases not matched to a gene: 3.

The rearrangement uses TRBV28 and TRBJ1-4, with TRBD1 matching 8 bases. This TCR was sampled from a man between 65 and 85 years old with acute or convalescent COVID-19. The sample consisted of peripheral blood. The chain's CDR3 is CASSIQGATNEKLFF. CDR3 DNA: TGTGCCAGCAGCATACAGGGGGCAACTAATGAAAAACTGTTTTTT.